These 17 T cell receptor beta chains share one sample of origin, sequenced in a study of T cell changes during pregnancy in multiple sclerosis. Some clones are missing from TCRdb's copy, which holds only in-frame ones; the method was immunoSEQ multiplex PCR. The sample lists about 40,000 clones, approximately 92% occurring once. The sample was CD8+ T cells from peripheral blood mononuclear cells, taken in the first trimester of pregnancy. The receptors were sampled from a female donor with multiple sclerosis, enrolled in a pregnancy study.

The chain couples TRBV12-2 to TRBJ2-7; TRBD2, the D gene given by the table, was not confirmed from the DNA. TRBV12-2 is described as a pseudogene. This CDR3 has 14 residues. The CDR3 DNA follows: TGTGCAAGTCGTTATAGCTCGATTAAGTACGAGCAGTACTTC. This gives the protein CASRYSSIKYEQYF.

The rearrangement uses TRBV10-1 and TRBJ1-1; tentative D call: TRBD1 (6 bases). The germline V gene has CDR1 WNHNN and CDR2 SYGVQD (reference sequence). The CDR3 has 13 amino acids. V was shortened by 1 base and J by 11 bases, with 14 bases between the two germline ends. The CDR3 nucleotides read TGCGCCAGCAGTGAGTTTCAGGGGATGTCGGCTTTCTTT. This encodes CASSEFQGMSAFF.

The rearrangement joins TRBV7-9 to TRBJ2-1; D gene ambiguous. The germline V gene has CDR1 SEHNR and CDR2 FQNEAQ (reference sequence). Trimming shortened V by 1 base and J by 9 bases, and 7 bases separated the two germline ends. The CDR3 consists of 12 residues. The CDR3 spells CASSLEHTEQFF. Written as DNA, the CDR3 is TGTGCCAGCAGCTTAGAACACACTGAGCAGTTCTTC.

The chain links TRBV11-3 to TRBJ1-1; 8 positions agree with TRBD1. This CDR3 contains 18 residues. After removal of 8 bases from V and 3 bases from J, the junction contained 20 bases not matched to a gene. The germline gives CDR1 SGHNT, CDR2 YENEEA. As DNA, the CDR3 is TGTGCCAGCGAGGGAGCAGGGGGCGCGGTGGATGTGTACACTGAAGCTTTCTTT. Translated: CASEGAGGAVDVYTEAFF.

The gene calls are TRBV5-8 and TRBJ2-5; 7 bases are shared with TRBD2. Trimming at V came to 6 bases and at J to 5 bases, leaving 4 bases not matched to a gene. Per germline, CDR1 SGHTS and CDR2 YDEGEE. CDR3 length: 12 residues. In DNA form, the CDR3 reads TGTGCCAGCACATCGGGGGGTGAGACCCAGTACTTC. As protein: CASTSGGETQYF.

The J gene is TRBJ2-2, the V gene TRBV7-8; 9 positions agree with TRBD2. With V trimmed by 0 bases and J by 0 bases, 5 bases remained unmatched. This CDR3 comprises 18 residues. From germline, CDR1 is SGHVS and CDR2 FQNEAQ. CDR3 nucleotides: TGTGCCAGCAGCTTAGCGCTTAGCGGGGGCCCGAACACCGGGGAGCTGTTTTTT. Residues: CASSLALSGGPNTGELFF.

The chain is built from TRBV9 and TRBJ2-2, with a possible D match to TRBD2 (6 bases). Trimming removed 0 bases from V and 8 bases from J, with 14 bases in between. Germline values: CDR1 SGDLS, CDR2 YYNGEE. The CDR3 extends over 15 amino acids. The CDR3 region has the DNA TGTGCCAGCAGCGTAGAAGGCGCGGGGTCGGGGGAGCTGTTTTTT. Amino acids: CASSVEGAGSGELFF.

This clone was found once. This chain uses TRBV5-1 with TRBJ2-1; D possibly corresponds to TRBD2 (5 bases). Looked up from germline, CDR1 is SGHRS and CDR2 is YFSETQ. The V and J ends lost 4 bases and 7 bases respectively, with 18 bases between them. The CDR3 consists of 15 residues. The CDR3, as DNA: TGCGCCAGCAGCCCTACGGACTGGACGGCGAATGAGCAGTTCTTC. It yields the protein CASSPTDWTANEQFF.

This chain uses TRBV5-6 with TRBJ2-4; 7 bases align to TRBD1. This CDR3 has 13 amino acids. Germline loops: CDR1 SGHDT, CDR2 YYEEEE. Losses at the gene ends were 0 bases for V and 9 bases for J; bases not matched to a gene: 3. The CDR3 region is CASSLGDSGIQYF. The CDR3 coding sequence is TGTGCCAGCAGCTTGGGGGACAGTGGCATTCAGTACTTC.

The chain links TRBV9 to TRBJ2-1, with 11 bases fitting TRBD2. V gave up 0 bases and J gave up 8 bases; unmatched junction bases: 7. Germline values: CDR1 SGDLS, CDR2 YYNGEE. The CDR3 consists of 16 residues. The CDR3 spells CASSVAVAGGLYEQFF. CDR3 DNA sequence: TGTGCCAGCAGCGTAGCTGTAGCGGGGGGGCTCTATGAGCAGTTCTTC.

The V call is TRBV13, the J call TRBJ2-3; TRBD1 agrees at 7 bases. The CDR3 is 16 amino acids. From germline, CDR1 is PRHDT and CDR2 FYEKMQ (reference sequence). After removal of 5 bases from V and 0 bases from J, the junction contained 8 bases not matched to a gene. CDR3 loop: CASSGRDRKSTDTQYF. CDR3 DNA sequence: TGTGCCAGCAGCGGCCGGGACAGAAAAAGCACAGATACGCAGTATTTT. Variable domain in full (rest from reference TRBV13 and TRBJ2-3): AAGVIQSPRHLIKEKRETATLKCYPIPRHDTVYWYQQGPGQDPQFLISFYEKMQSDKGSIPDRFSAQQFSDYHSELNMSSLELGDSALYFCASSGRDRKSTDTQYFGPGTRLTVL.

This rearrangement joins TRBV4-1 to TRBJ1-1; D not certain. In germline, CDR1 is MGHRA, CDR2 YSYEKL. This CDR3 has 14 residues. Trimming left V 3 bases short and J 5 bases short, with 13 bases between. The CDR3 loop is CASSHSPAVTEAFF. DNA for the CDR3: TGCGCCAGCAGCCACTCACCGGCGGTTACTGAAGCTTTCTTT.

This sequence joins TRBV10-2 and TRBJ1-1, with D hard to call. CDR1 WSHSY and CDR2 SAAADI come from the germline V gene. This CDR3 contains 13 residues. Trimming cost V 1 base and J 3 bases, with 6 bases left between them. This CDR3 reads CASSEYTYTEAFF. In DNA form, the CDR3 reads TGCGCCAGCAGTGAGTACACCTACACTGAAGCTTTCTTT.

The rearrangement links TRBV6-1 to TRBJ1-2; TRBD1 matches 8 bases. Germline CDR1 is MNHNS and CDR2 is SASEGT. V lost 1 base, J lost 6 bases, and 7 bases stayed unmatched. CDR3 length: 15 residues. The CDR3 DNA follows: TGTGCCAGCAGTGAAGAATCGACAGGGGCTCATGGCTACACCTTC. It yields the protein CASSEESTGAHGYTF.

Here the CDR3 DNA reads TGTGCCAGCACCCCACTAGCGGGGAGCTCCTACGAGCAGTACTTC. Encoded protein: CASTPLAGSSYEQYF. The chain is built from TRBV6-5 and TRBJ2-7; 10 positions match TRBD2. Germline CDR1 and CDR2: MNHEY and SVGAGI. The CDR3 runs to 15 residues. The ends lost 7 bases at V and 0 bases at J; junction bases unmatched: 6.

The chain joins TRBV9 to TRBJ1-2, with 10 bases identical to TRBD1. J was trimmed by 7 bases and V by 0 bases; bases with no gene match: 12. This CDR3 has 17 residues. Germline V gene data show CDR1 as SGDLS and CDR2 as YYNGEE. CDR3 sequence: CASSVALMTGGLGGYTF. The DNA of the CDR3 is TGTGCCAGCAGCGTAGCCCTAATGACAGGGGGCTTAGGTGGCTACACCTTC. Using reference TRBV9 and TRBJ1-2 for the parts outside the CDR3, the full variable domain is DSGVTQTPKHLITATGQRVTLRCSPRSGDLSVYWYQQSLDQGLQFLIQYYNGEERAKGNILERFSAQQFPDLHSELNLSSLELGDSALYFCASSVALMTGGLGGYTFGSGTRLTVV.

The chain carries TRBV11-2 and TRBJ1-1; weak D call: TRBD1 (5 bases). With 1 base removed from V and 1 base from J, the gap between germline ends came to 10 bases. This CDR3 is 15 amino acids long. CDR1 SGHAT and CDR2 FQNNGV come from the germline V gene. The CDR3 DNA is TGTGCCAGCAGCTTAGGTGGGGGAGGGAACACTGAAGCTTTCTTT. This translates into CASSLGGGGNTEAFF.